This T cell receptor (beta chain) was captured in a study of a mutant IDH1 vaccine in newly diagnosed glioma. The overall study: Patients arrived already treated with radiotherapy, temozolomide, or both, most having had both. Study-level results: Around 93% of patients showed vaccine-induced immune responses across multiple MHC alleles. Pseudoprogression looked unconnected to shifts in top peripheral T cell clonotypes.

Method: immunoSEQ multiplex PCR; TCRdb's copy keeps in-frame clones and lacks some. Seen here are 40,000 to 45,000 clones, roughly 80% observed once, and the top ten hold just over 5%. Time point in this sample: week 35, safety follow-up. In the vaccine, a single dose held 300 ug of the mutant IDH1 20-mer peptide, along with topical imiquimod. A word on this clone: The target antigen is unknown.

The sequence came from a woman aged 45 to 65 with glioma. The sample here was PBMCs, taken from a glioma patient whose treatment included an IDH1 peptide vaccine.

The CDR3 sequence: CASSPLGTPSGNTIYF. The CDR3 DNA follows: TGTGCCAGCAGTCCTCTTGGTACCCCCTCTGGAAACACCATATATTTT. V and J are TRBV14 and TRBJ1-3; D is ambiguous. The germline gives CDR1 SGHDN, CDR2 FVKESK. With 6 bases removed from V and 0 bases from J, the gap between germline ends came to 15 bases. The CDR3 is made up of 16 amino acids.